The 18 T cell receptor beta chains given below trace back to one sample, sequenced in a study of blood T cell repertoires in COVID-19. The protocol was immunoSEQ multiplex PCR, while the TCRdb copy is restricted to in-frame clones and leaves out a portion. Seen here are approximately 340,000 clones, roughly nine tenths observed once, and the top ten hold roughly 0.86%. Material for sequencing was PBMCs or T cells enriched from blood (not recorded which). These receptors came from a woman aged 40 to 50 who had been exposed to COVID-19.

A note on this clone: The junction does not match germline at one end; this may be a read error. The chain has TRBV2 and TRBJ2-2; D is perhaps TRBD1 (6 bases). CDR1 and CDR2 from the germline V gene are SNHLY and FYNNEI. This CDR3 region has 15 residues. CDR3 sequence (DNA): TGTGCCAGCAGGGAAGAGCAGGGGCGCACCGGGGAGCTGTTTTTT. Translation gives CASREEQGRTGELFF.

As DNA, the CDR3 is TGTGCCAGCTCACGGACTAGCGGGGAGTTGGGGAATGAGCAGTTCTTC. Translation: CASSRTSGELGNEQFF. The V gene is TRBV18, the J gene TRBJ2-1; TRBD2 aligns across 12 bases. The ends lost 4 bases at V and 7 bases at J; junction bases unmatched: 8. This CDR3 spans 16 amino acids. Germline-derived CDR1 and CDR2 are KGHSH and LQKENI.

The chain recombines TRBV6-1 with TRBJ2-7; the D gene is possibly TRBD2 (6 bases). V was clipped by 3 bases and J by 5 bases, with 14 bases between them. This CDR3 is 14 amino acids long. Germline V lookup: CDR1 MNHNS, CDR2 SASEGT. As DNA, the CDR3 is TGTGCCAGCAGTGACAGCTCCCGGAGGGACGAGCAGTACTTC. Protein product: CASSDSSRRDEQYF.

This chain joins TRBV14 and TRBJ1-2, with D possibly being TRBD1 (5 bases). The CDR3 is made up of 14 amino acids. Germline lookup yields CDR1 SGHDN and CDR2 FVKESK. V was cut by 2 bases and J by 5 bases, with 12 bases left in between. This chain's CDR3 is CASSQPDSPYGYTF. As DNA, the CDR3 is TGTGCCAGCAGCCAACCCGACAGCCCATATGGCTACACCTTC.

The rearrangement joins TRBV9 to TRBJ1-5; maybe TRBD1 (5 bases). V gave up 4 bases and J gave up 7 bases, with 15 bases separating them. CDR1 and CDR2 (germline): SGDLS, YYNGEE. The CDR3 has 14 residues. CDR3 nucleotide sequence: TGTGCCAGCAGCCCCGGGCCCGGGGGGCAGCCCCAGCATTTT. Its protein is CASSPGPGGQPQHF. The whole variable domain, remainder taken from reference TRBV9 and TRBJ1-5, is DSGVTQTPKHLITATGQRVTLRCSPRSGDLSVYWYQQSLDQGLQFLIQYYNGEERAKGNILERFSAQQFPDLHSELNLSSLELGDSALYFCASSPGPGGQPQHFGDGTRLSIL.

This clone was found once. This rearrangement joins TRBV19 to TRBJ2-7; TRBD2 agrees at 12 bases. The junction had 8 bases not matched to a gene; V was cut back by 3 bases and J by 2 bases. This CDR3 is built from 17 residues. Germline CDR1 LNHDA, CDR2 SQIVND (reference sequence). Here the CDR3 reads CASSILKTSGGPYEQYF. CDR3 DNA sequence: TGTGCCAGTAGTATCCTTAAGACTAGCGGGGGACCCTACGAGCAGTACTTC.

The CDR3 sequence is CASSYRLAGTETQYF. CDR3 in DNA: TGTGCCAGCAGCTATCGACTAGCGGGGACAGAGACCCAGTACTTC. V is TRBV11-3 and J is TRBJ2-5, with 11 bases fitting TRBD2. The CDR3 totals 15 residues. V was pared by 4 bases and J by 4 bases, with 5 bases of the junction left unmatched. CDR1 SGHNT and CDR2 YENEEA come from the germline V gene.

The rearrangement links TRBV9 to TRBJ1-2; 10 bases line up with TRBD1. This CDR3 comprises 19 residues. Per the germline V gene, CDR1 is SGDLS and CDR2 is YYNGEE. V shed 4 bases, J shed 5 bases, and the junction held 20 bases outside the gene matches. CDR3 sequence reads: CASSPTSGTGVSFGYGYTF. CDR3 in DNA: TGTGCCAGCAGCCCCACCTCGGGGACAGGGGTGTCTTTTGGGTATGGCTACACCTTC.

CDR3 in DNA: TGTGCCTGGAGTGCTTGGGGTACGGGGGGGTCGGCTGAAGCTTTCTTT. Translating gives CAWSAWGTGGSAEAFF. This chain links TRBV30 with TRBJ1-1, with a possible D match to TRBD1 (5 bases). Germline CDR1 reads GTSNPN; CDR2 reads SVGIG (reference sequence). The CDR3 has 16 residues. With 1 base removed from V and 6 bases from J, the gap between germline ends came to 21 bases. The whole variable domain, filled in from reference TRBV30 and TRBJ1-1, reads SQTIHQWPATLVQPVGSPLSLECTVEGTSNPNLYWYRQAAGRGLQLLFYSVGIGQISSEVPQNLSASRPQDRQFILSSKKLLLSDSGFYLCAWSAWGTGGSAEAFFGQGTRLTVV.

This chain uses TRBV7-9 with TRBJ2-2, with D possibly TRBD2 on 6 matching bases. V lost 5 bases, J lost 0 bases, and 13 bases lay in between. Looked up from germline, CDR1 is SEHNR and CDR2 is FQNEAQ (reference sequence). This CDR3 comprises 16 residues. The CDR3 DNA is TGTGCCAGCAGCCAGCTAGCGTTCGCGAACACCGGGGAGCTGTTTTTT. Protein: CASSQLAFANTGELFF.

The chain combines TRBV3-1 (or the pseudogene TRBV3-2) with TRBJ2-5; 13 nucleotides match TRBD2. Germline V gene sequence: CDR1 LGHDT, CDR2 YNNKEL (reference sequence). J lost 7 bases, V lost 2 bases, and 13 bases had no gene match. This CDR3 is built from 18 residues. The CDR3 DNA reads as TGTGCCAGCAGCCAAACCCTCACTAGCGGGGGGGTCTTAAGGACCCAGTACTTC. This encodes CASSQTLTSGGVLRTQYF.

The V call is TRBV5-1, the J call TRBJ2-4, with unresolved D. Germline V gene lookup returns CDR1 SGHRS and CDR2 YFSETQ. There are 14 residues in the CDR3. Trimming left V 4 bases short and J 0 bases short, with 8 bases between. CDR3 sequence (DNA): TGCGCCAGCAGCCCCTTACTAGCCAAAAACATTCAGTACTTC. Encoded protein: CASSPLLAKNIQYF.

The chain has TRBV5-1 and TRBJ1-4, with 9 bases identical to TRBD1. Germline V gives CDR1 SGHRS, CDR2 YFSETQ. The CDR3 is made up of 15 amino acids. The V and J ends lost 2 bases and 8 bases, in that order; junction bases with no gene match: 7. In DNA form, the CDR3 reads TGCGCCAGCAGCTTACAGGGGGCGGGGGACGAAAAACTGTTTTTT. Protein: CASSLQGAGDEKLFF.

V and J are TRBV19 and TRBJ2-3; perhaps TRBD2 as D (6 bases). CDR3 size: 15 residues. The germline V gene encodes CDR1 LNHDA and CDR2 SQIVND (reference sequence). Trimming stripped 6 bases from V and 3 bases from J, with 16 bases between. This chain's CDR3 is CASRSRGGGTDTQYF. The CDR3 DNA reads TGTGCCAGTAGGAGCCGGGGAGGTGGTACAGATACGCAGTATTTT.

Here the CDR3 DNA reads TGTGCCAGCAGCTTAGGGACTCACGGGGAGCTGTTTTTT. Translating gives CASSLGTHGELFF. This chain joins TRBV7-8 and TRBJ2-2, with a possible D match to TRBD2 (5 bases). Trimming took 1 base from V and 7 from J, leaving 7 bases between them. The CDR3 spans 13 residues. In germline, CDR1 is SGHVS, CDR2 FQNEAQ.

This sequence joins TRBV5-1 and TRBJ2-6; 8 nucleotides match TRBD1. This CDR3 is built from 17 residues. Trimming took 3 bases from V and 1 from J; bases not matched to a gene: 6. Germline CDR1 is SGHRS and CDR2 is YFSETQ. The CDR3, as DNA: TGCGCCAGCAGCTCCCAGGGGGCGCGGTCTGGGGCCAACGTCCTGACTTTC. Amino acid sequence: CASSSQGARSGANVLTF. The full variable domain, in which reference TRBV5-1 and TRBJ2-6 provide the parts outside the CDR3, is KAGVTQTPRYLIKTRGQQVTLSCSPISGHRSVSWYQQTPGQGLQFLFEYFSETQRNKGNFPGRFSGRQFSNSRSEMNVSTLELGDSALYLCASSSQGARSGANVLTFGAGSRLTVL.

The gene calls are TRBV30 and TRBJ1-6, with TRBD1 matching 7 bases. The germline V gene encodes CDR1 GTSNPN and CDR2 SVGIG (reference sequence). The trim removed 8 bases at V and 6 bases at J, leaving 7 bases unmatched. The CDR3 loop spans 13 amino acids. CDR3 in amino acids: CARSTGLNSPLHF. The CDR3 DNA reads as TGTGCCCGGTCGACAGGGCTTAATTCACCCCTCCACTTT. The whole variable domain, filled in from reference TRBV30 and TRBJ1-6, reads SQTIHQWPATLVQPVGSPLSLECTVEGTSNPNLYWYRQAAGRGLQLLFYSVGIGQISSEVPQNLSASRPQDRQFILSSKKLLLSDSGFYLCARSTGLNSPLHFGNGTRLTVT.

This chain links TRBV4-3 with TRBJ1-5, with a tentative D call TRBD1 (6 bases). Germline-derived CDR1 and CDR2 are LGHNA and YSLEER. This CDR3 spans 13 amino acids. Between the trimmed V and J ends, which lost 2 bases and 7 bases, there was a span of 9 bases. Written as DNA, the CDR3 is TGCGCCAGCAGCCAATCTGGGGGCCAGCCCCAGCATTTT. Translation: CASSQSGGQPQHF.